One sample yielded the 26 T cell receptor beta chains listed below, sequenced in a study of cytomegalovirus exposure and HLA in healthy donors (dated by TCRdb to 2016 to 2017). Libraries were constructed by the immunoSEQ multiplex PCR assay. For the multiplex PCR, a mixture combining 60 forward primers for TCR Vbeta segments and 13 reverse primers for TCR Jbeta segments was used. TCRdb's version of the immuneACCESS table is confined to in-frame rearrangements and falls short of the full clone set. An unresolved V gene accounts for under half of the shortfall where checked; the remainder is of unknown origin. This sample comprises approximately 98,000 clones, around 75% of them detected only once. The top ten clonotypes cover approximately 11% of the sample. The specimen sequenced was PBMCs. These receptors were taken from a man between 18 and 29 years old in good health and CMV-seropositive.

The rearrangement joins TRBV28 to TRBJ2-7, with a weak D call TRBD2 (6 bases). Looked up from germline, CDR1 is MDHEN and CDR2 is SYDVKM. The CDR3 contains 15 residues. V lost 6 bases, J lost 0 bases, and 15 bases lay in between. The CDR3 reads CASRPLGGTSYEQYF. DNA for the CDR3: TGTGCCAGCAGACCCCTCGGCGGGACCTCCTACGAGCAGTACTTC.

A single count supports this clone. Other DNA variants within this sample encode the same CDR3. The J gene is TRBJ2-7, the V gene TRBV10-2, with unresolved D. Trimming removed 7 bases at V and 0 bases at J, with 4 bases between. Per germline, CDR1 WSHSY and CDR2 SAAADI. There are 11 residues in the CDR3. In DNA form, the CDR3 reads TGCGCCAGCACGAGCTCCTACGAGCAGTACTTC. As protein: CASTSSYEQYF.

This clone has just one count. The CDR3 here is CAITPGLATDTQYF. The CDR3 nucleotides are TGTGCCATAACGCCGGGACTAGCCACAGATACGCAGTATTTT. The chain joins TRBV10-3 to TRBJ2-3, with TRBD2 matching 9 bases. Per germline, CDR1 ENHRY and CDR2 SYGVKD. Trimming cost V 9 bases and J 2 bases; bases outside gene matches: 6. The CDR3 loop spans 14 amino acids.

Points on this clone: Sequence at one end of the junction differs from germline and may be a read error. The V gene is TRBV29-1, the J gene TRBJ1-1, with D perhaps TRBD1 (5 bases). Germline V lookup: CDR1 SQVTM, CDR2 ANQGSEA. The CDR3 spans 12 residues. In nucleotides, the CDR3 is TGCAGCGTTCTTGGGGGGAACAGTGAAGCTTTCTTT. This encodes CSVLGGNSEAFF.

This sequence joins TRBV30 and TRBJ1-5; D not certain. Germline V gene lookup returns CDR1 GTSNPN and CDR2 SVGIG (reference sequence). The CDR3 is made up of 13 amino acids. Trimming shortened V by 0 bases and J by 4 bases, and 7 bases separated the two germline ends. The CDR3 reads CAWSVGVNQPQHF. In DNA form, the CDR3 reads TGTGCCTGGAGTGTAGGAGTTAATCAGCCCCAGCATTTT.

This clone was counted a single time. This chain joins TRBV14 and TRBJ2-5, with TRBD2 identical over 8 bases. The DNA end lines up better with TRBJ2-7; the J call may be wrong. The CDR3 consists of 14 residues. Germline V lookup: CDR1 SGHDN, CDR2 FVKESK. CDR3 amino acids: CASSPPGGDYEQYF. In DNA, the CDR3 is TGTGCCAGCAGCCCACCGGGGGGGGACTACGAGCAGTACTTC.

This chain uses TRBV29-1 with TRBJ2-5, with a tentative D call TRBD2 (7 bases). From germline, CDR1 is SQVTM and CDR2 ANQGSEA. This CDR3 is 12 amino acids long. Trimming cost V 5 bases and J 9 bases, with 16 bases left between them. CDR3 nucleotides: TGCAGCGTTCTGGCGGGGGACACGGCCCAGTACTTC. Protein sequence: CSVLAGDTAQYF.

The CDR3 bases are TGTGCCAGCAGCCCCGGGACTTCGGCTACCGGGGAGCTGTTTTTT. Translation: CASSPGTSATGELFF. V is TRBV6-5 and J is TRBJ2-2, with D possibly being TRBD2 (6 bases). V was clipped by 6 bases and J by 5 bases, with 16 bases between them. CDR3 length: 15 amino acids. Looked up from germline, CDR1 is MNHEY and CDR2 is SVGAGI.

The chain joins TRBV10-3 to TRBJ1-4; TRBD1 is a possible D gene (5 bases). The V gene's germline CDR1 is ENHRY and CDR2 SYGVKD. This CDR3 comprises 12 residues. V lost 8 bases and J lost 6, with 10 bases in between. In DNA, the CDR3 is TGTGCCATCGGTCTAGGGGATGAAAAACTGTTTTTT. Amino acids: CAIGLGDEKLFF.

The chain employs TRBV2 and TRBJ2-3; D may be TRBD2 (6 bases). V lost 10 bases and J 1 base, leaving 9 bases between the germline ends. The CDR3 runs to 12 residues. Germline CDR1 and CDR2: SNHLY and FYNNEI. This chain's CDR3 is CATRDGTDTQYF. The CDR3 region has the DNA TGTGCCACGCGGGACGGCACAGATACGCAGTATTTT.

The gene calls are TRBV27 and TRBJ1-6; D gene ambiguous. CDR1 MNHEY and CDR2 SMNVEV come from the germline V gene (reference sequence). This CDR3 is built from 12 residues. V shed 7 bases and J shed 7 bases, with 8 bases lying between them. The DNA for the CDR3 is TGTGCCAGCAAACTAGGGAATTCACCCCTCCACTTT. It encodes CASKLGNSPLHF.

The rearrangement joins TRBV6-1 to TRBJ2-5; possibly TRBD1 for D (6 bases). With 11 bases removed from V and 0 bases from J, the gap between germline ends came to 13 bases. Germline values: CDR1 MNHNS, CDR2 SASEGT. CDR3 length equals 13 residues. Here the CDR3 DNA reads TGTGCCGGGGGCGCAGGGTACCAAGAGACCCAGTACTTC. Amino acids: CAGGAGYQETQYF.

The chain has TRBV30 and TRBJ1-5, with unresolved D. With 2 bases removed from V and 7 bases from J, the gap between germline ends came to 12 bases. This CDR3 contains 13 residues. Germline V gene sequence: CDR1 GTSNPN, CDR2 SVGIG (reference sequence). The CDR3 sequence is CAWSRGWEQPQHF. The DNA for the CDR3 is TGTGCCTGGAGTCGCGGCTGGGAGCAGCCCCAGCATTTT.

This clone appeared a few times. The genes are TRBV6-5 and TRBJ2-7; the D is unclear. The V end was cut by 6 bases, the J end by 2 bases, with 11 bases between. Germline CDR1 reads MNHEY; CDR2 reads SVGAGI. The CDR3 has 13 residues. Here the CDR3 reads CASSPNGAYEQYF. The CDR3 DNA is TGTGCCAGCAGCCCGAACGGAGCCTACGAGCAGTACTTC.

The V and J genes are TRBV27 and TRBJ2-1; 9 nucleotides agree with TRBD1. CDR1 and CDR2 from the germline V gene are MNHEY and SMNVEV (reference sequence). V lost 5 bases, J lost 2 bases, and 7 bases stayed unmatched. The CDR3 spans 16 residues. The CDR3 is CASSIIWTGAYNEQFF. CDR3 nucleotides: TGTGCCAGCAGTATAATTTGGACAGGGGCCTACAATGAGCAGTTCTTC.

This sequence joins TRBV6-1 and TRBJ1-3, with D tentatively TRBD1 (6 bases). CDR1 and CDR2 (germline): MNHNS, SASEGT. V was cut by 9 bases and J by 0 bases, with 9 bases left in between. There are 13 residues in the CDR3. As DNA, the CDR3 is TGTGCCAGTAGACAGGTCTCTGGAAACACCATATATTTT. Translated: CASRQVSGNTIYF.

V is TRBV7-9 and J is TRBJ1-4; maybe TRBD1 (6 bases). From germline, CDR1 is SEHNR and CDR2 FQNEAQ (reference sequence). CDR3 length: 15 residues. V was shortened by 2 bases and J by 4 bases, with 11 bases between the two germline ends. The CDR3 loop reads CASSLRAGDNEKLFF. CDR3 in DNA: TGTGCCAGCAGCTTACGAGCAGGGGATAATGAAAAACTGTTTTTT.

CDR3 residues: CASSEDGLKVTNEQFF. In DNA, the CDR3 is TGTGCCAGCAGCGAGGATGGACTGAAAGTAACGAATGAGCAGTTCTTC. The rearrangement joins TRBV7-9 to TRBJ2-1; D possibly corresponds to TRBD2 (5 bases). Germline V CDR1 and CDR2: SEHNR, FQNEAQ (reference sequence). Trimming removed 5 bases from V and 7 bases from J, with 21 bases in between. The CDR3 has 16 amino acids.

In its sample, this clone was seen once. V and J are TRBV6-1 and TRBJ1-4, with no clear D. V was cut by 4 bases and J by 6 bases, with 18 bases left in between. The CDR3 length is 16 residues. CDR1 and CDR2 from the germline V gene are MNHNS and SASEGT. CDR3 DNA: TGTGCCAGCAGTGGGGGAGGAGTCGGGAGGGATGAAAAACTGTTTTTT. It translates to CASSGGGVGRDEKLFF.

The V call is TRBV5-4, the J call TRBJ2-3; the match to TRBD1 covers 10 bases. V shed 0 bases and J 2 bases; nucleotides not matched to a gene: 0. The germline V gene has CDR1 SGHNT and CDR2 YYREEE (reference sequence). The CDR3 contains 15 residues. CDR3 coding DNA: TGTGCCAGCAGCTTGGGACAGGGGGCCACAGATACGCAGTATTTT. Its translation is CASSLGQGATDTQYF.

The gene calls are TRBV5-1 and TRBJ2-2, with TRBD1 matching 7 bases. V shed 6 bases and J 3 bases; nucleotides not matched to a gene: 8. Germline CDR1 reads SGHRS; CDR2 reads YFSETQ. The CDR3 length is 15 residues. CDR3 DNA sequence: TGCGCCAGCAAGACAGCCGACAGGGACACCGGGGAGCTGTTTTTT. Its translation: CASKTADRDTGELFF.

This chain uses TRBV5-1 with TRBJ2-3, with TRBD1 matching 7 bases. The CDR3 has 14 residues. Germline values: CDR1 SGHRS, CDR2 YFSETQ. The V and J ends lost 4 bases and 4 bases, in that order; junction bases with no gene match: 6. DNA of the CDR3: TGCGCCAGCAGCCGAAACAGGGGCCCAGATACGCAGTATTTT. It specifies CASSRNRGPDTQYF.

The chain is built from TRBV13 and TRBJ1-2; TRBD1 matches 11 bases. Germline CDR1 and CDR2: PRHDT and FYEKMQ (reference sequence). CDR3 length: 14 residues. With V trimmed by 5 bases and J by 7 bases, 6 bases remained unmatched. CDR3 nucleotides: TGTGCCAGCAGCCATGGACAGGGGGCACCTGGCTACACCTTC. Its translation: CASSHGQGAPGYTF.

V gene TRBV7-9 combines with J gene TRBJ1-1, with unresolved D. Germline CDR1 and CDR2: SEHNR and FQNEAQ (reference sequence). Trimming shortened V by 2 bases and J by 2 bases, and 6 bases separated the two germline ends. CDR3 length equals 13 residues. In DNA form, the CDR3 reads TGTGCCAGCAGCTTACAACTAAACACTGAAGCTTTCTTT. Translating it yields CASSLQLNTEAFF.

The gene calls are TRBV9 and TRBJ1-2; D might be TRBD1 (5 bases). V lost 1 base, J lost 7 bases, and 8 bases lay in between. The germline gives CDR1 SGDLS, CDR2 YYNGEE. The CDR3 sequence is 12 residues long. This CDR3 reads CASSVQGSGYTF. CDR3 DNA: TGTGCCAGCAGCGTACAGGGTTCTGGCTACACCTTC.

The CDR3 DNA is TGCGCCAGCAGCCATAGCCGGCCGCAGGGTGGCTATGGCTACACCTTC. This codes for CASSHSRPQGGYGYTF. The V and J genes are TRBV4-1 and TRBJ1-2, with TRBD1 as a possible D gene (5 bases). The CDR3 is 16 residues long. Germline CDR1 and CDR2: MGHRA and YSYEKL. Between the trimmed V and J ends, which lost 3 bases and 4 bases, there was a span of 18 bases.